Presented here are 13 T cell receptor beta chains from one specimen sequenced in a study of control samples from healthy donors and cancer patients. Assay used: immunoSEQ multiplex PCR; TCRdb lists only in-frame clones, some missing. Found here are fewer than 200,000 clones, about 86% of them singletons; the top ten hold around 5%. The specimen sequenced was blood. Receptors originate from a woman in her thirties in good health.

The V call is TRBV11-2, the J call TRBJ2-3; 14 positions agree with TRBD2. CDR1 is SGHAT and CDR2 is FQNNGV in the germline V gene. V dropped 3 bases and J dropped 5; count of bases not matched to a gene: 4. The CDR3 loop spans 16 amino acids. The CDR3 DNA is TGTGCCAGCAGCTTGGGGACTAGCGGGGGAAGAGATACGCAGTATTTT. It specifies CASSLGTSGGRDTQYF.

V gene TRBV19 combines with J gene TRBJ1-5; D ambiguous. V was shortened by 3 bases and J by 5 bases, with 8 bases between the two germline ends. This CDR3 spans 13 amino acids. Germline loops: CDR1 LNHDA, CDR2 SQIVND (reference sequence). CDR3 in amino acids: CASSMAGDQPQHF. Here the CDR3 DNA reads TGTGCCAGTAGTATGGCCGGGGATCAGCCCCAGCATTTT.

The chain has TRBV7-9 and TRBJ1-1; D not resolved. CDR1 and CDR2 (germline): SEHNR, FQNEAQ (reference sequence). Trimming removed 1 base from V and 10 bases from J, with 7 bases in between. This CDR3 is built from 11 residues. DNA of the CDR3: TGTGCCAGCAGCTTAGGAGAGGGAGCTTTCTTT. Translated: CASSLGEGAFF.

This clone was seen more than once but under ten times. This chain connects TRBV4-1 to TRBJ1-2; tentative D call: TRBD1 (6 bases). The CDR3 is 14 residues long. The ends were cut back, 0 bases at V and 2 bases at J, with 7 bases in the middle. Germline V gene sequence: CDR1 MGHRA, CDR2 YSYEKL. CDR3 protein: CASSQDQGNYGYTF. CDR3 DNA sequence: TGCGCCAGCAGCCAAGATCAGGGGAACTATGGCTACACCTTC.

V usage is TRBV19 and J usage is TRBJ1-1; D remains ambiguous. V lost 3 bases, J lost 5 bases, and 10 bases lay in between. The length of the CDR3 is 13 residues. Germline loops: CDR1 LNHDA, CDR2 SQIVND (reference sequence). In nucleotides, the CDR3 is TGTGCCAGTAGTATTGGACGTAGGACTGAAGCTTTCTTT. The encoded protein is CASSIGRRTEAFF.

The rearrangement joins TRBV3-1 (or the pseudogene TRBV3-2) to TRBJ2-3; 8 positions match TRBD2. V was pared by 0 bases and J by 6 bases, with 14 bases of the junction left unmatched. Germline assignment: CDR1 LGHDT and CDR2 YNNKEL (reference sequence). This CDR3 spans 18 amino acids. This CDR3 is CASSQEVDTAGAPDTQYF. CDR3 in DNA: TGTGCCAGCAGCCAAGAGGTCGACACAGCGGGAGCCCCCGATACGCAGTATTTT.

The V and J genes are TRBV19 and TRBJ1-5; D gene uncertain. CDR3 length: 13 residues. Germline values: CDR1 LNHDA, CDR2 SQIVND (reference sequence). Trimming cost V 3 bases and J 5 bases, with 8 bases left between them. The CDR3 spells CASSIPGDQPQHF. The CDR3 coding sequence is TGTGCCAGTAGTATCCCCGGAGATCAGCCCCAGCATTTT.

V gene TRBV4-2 combines with J gene TRBJ1-1; 7 nucleotides match TRBD1. This CDR3 contains 14 residues. Germline CDR1 and CDR2: LGHNA and YNFKEQ. V trimming: 5 bases; J trimming: 2 bases; junction bases outside the gene matches: 5. CDR3 region: CASSYDRANTEAFF. For the CDR3, the DNA is TGTGCCAGCAGCTACGACAGGGCCAACACTGAAGCTTTCTTT.

This sequence joins TRBV28 and TRBJ1-2; 7 bases are shared with TRBD1. Per the germline V gene, CDR1 is MDHEN and CDR2 is SYDVKM. Losses at the gene ends were 6 bases for V and 4 bases for J; bases not matched to a gene: 2. The CDR3 is 12 residues long. DNA for the CDR3: TGTGCCAGCAGAGGGGGCCTCTATGGCTACACCTTC. It encodes CASRGGLYGYTF.

V gene TRBV29-1 combines with J gene TRBJ2-5; D possibly uses TRBD1 or TRBD2 (5 bases each). V lost 6 bases and J 2 bases, leaving 10 bases between the germline ends. The CDR3 loop spans 12 amino acids. CDR1 SQVTM and CDR2 ANQGSEA come from the germline V gene. The CDR3 DNA follows: TGCAGCGTCGGGGACGGACAAGAGACCCAGTACTTC. Translating it yields CSVGDGQETQYF.

The V gene is TRBV18, the J gene TRBJ2-5; TRBD2 matches 8 bases. Germline loops: CDR1 KGHSH, CDR2 LQKENI. The CDR3 sequence is 15 residues long. The junction had 6 bases not matched to a gene; V was cut back by 0 bases and J by 6 bases. The CDR3 region is CASSPPGLGVKTQYF. The DNA for the CDR3 is TGTGCCAGCTCACCACCGGGACTAGGGGTGAAGACCCAGTACTTC. Together with reference TRBV18 and TRBJ2-5, the CDR3 gives the full variable domain: NAGVMQNPRHLVRRRGQEARLRCSPMKGHSHVYWYRQLPEEGLKFMVYLQKENIIDESGMPKERFSAEFPKEGPSILRIQQVVRGDSAAYFCASSPPGLGVKTQYFGPGTRLLVL.

The chain has TRBV28 and TRBJ1-2, with D uncertain. Trimming left V 10 bases short and J 0 bases short, with 18 bases between. Looked up from germline, CDR1 is MDHEN and CDR2 is SYDVKM. There are 15 residues in the CDR3. CDR3 loop: CATEVIGRTNYGYTF. CDR3 DNA sequence: TGTGCCACCGAGGTGATCGGACGGACTAACTATGGCTACACCTTC.

V and J are TRBV9 and TRBJ1-3; possible D gene TRBD1, 5 bases. The CDR3 contains 15 residues. The germline V gene encodes CDR1 SGDLS and CDR2 YYNGEE. V lost 2 bases to trimming and J lost 2 bases, with 11 bases between them. The CDR3 here is CASSVAEGPGNTIYF. DNA for the CDR3: TGTGCCAGCAGCGTGGCGGAGGGGCCTGGAAACACCATATATTTT.